Listed below are T cell receptor beta chains from one sample, sequenced in a study of blood T cell repertoires in COVID-19. The data were produced by immunoSEQ multiplex PCR, yet TCRdb's version contains in-frame clones alone and is incomplete. In the table there are approximately 120,000 clones, around 84% of which are singletons. Source material: peripheral blood. The receptors were sampled from a woman of 80 years or more with active or convalescent COVID-19. CDR3s include the opening cysteine and the closing phenylalanine or tryptophan. D genes are given only for firm matches. A row's size may be missing; if present it is once, few, many or a size class.

>TRBV5-1|TRBJ2-5|TRBD2|.
CASSTGFQRDGETQYF
TGCGCCAGCAGCACAGGATTCCAGCGGGACGGGGAGACCCAGTACTTC
>TRBV6-5|TRBJ2-7|TRBD1|.
CASSSRTGYEQYF
TGTGCCAGCAGTAGTCGGACAGGCTACGAGCAGTACTTC
>TRBV14|TRBJ2-3|TRBD2|.
CASSLSGSATDTQYF
TGTGCCAGCAGCCTCAGCGGGAGTGCCACAGATACGCAGTATTTT
>TRBV5-4|TRBJ2-7|.|.
CASSLLDGVGYEQYF
TGTGCCAGCAGCTTGCTTGACGGGGTAGGGTACGAGCAGTACTTC
>TRBV14|TRBJ2-1|TRBD2|.
CASSQGLARYNEQFF
TGTGCCAGCAGCCAAGGACTAGCGCGATACAATGAGCAGTTCTTC
>TRBV4-1|TRBJ2-1|.|.
CASSPLGLPRNEQFF
TGCGCCAGCTCTCCCTTGGGACTCCCGCGTAATGAGCAGTTCTTC
>TRBV18|TRBJ2-1|.|once
CASSPSGLPGAEQFF
TGTGCCAGCTCACCAAGTGGACTACCCGGCGCTGAGCAGTTCTTC
>TRBV5-1|TRBJ1-5|.|few
CASSFSGQPQHF
TGCGCCAGCAGCTTCAGTGGTCAGCCCCAGCATTTT
>TRBV28|TRBJ2-7|TRBD2|.
CASRTSGRPPYEQYF
TGTGCCAGCAGAACTAGCGGGAGGCCACCCTACGAGCAGTACTTC
>TRBV30|TRBJ1-2|.|once
CAWRVTGNRYGYTF
TGTGCCTGGAGGGTTACAGGGAACCGGTACGGCTACACCTTC
>TRBV6-2/TRBV6-3|TRBJ2-1|TRBD1|.
CASSYRDRVNNEQFF
TGTGCCAGCAGTTACCGGGACAGGGTCAACAATGAGCAGTTCTTC
>TRBV2|TRBJ2-3|.|.
CASSEHSQRRTQYF
TGTGCCAGCAGTGAACATAGTCAAAGGAGAACGCAGTATTTT
>TRBV18|TRBJ2-5|TRBD2|.
CASSPPTVAGAETQYF
TGTGCCAGCTCACCACCGACTGTAGCGGGAGCGGAGACCCAGTACTTC
>TRBV5-4|TRBJ2-1|TRBD2|.
CASSSPGLPNEQFF
TGTGCCAGCAGCTCACCGGGACTACCAAATGAGCAGTTCTTC
>TRBV7-9|TRBJ2-3|.|.
CASSFSGSTDTQYF
TGTGCCAGCAGCTTTTCCGGGAGCACAGATACGCAGTATTTT
>TRBV10-3|TRBJ2-7|.|once
CAISEEPSYEQYF
TGTGCCATCAGTGAGGAGCCATCCTACGAGCAGTACTTC
>TRBV18|TRBJ2-1|TRBD2|.
CASSGLTSLNEQFF
TGTGCCAGCTCCGGCCTGACTAGCCTGAATGAGCAGTTCTTC
>TRBV7-3|TRBJ2-3|.|.
CASSLNPGVQYF
TGTGCCAGCAGCTTAAACCCGGGGGTGCAGTATTTT
>TRBV7-9|TRBJ2-3|TRBD2|.
CASSLEAGSITDTQYF
TGTGCCAGCAGCTTAGAAGCGGGGTCGATCACAGATACGCAGTATTTT
>TRBV5-1|TRBJ2-7|.|few
CASSLGSGEQYF
TGCGCCAGCAGCTTGGGTTCGGGCGAGCAGTACTTC
>TRBV29-1|TRBJ1-4|TRBD1|.
CSVRQGSTNEKLFF
TGCAGCGTAAGACAGGGTTCAACTAATGAAAAACTGTTTTTT
>TRBV11-2|TRBJ2-7|TRBD2|.
CASSQRSSGTSYEQYF
TGTGCCAGCAGTCAAAGGAGTAGCGGGACTTCCTACGAGCAGTACTTC
>TRBV10-3|TRBJ2-7|.|few
CAISERQGINEQYF
TGTGCCATCAGTGAAAGGCAGGGGATCAACGAGCAGTACTTC
>TRBV7-8|TRBJ2-2|TRBD2|few
CASSLVASGEYTGELFF
TGTGCCAGCAGCTTAGTGGCTAGCGGGGAATACACCGGGGAGCTGTTTTTT
>TRBV27|TRBJ2-2|TRBD1|.
CASWDRANTGELFF
TGTGCATCTTGGGACAGGGCGAACACCGGGGAGCTGTTTTTT
>TRBV7-9|TRBJ2-1|TRBD1|.
CASSLGWDRGLEQFF
TGTGCCAGCAGCTTAGGGTGGGACAGGGGGCTCGAGCAGTTCTTC
>TRBV30|TRBJ1-1|.|.
CAWARDFLNTEAFF
TGTGCCTGGGCCCGGGACTTCCTGAACACTGAAGCTTTCTTT
>TRBV7-9|TRBJ2-5|TRBD2|.
CASSQGPLAGVHIETQYF
TGTGCCAGCAGCCAAGGCCCCCTAGCGGGAGTGCACATAGAGACCCAGTACTTC
>TRBV7-3|TRBJ2-2|TRBD2|.
CASSRLAGGELFF
TGTGCCAGCAGCCGACTAGCGGGCGGGGAGCTGTTTTTT
>TRBV2|TRBJ2-7|.|once
CASNIQGSYEQYF
TGTGCCAGCAATATACAGGGCTCCTACGAGCAGTACTTC
>TRBV2|TRBJ2-1|TRBD2|.
CASSPGLAGVPYNEQFF
TGTGCCAGCAGTCCTGGACTAGCGGGAGTGCCCTACAATGAGCAGTTCTTC
>TRBV30|TRBJ2-5|TRBD1|.
CAWSVTGLAETQYF
TGTGCCTGGAGTGTGACAGGGCTTGCTGAGACCCAGTACTTC
>TRBV28|TRBJ1-5|.|.
CASINGRRSNQPQHF
TGTGCCAGCATTAACGGCCGGCGGAGCAATCAGCCCCAGCATTTT
>TRBV7-8|TRBJ1-6|.|.
CASSPLRQVVVIPDSYNSPLHF
TGTGCCAGCAGCCCCCTCCGACAGGTCGTTGTGATCCCCGACTCCTATAATTCACCCCTCCACTTT
>TRBV19|TRBJ2-3|TRBD2|.
CACGRGRPDTQYF
TGTGCCTGTGGACGCGGGAGGCCAGATACGCAGTATTTT
>TRBV23-1|TRBJ1-5|.|few
CASSRGVRGTQHF
TGCGCCAGCAGTCGAGGCGTTAGGGGGACCCAGCATTTT
>TRBV3-1/TRBV3-2|TRBJ2-7|TRBD2|once
CASSQDWVGLAARREQYF
TGTGCCAGCAGCCAAGATTGGGTAGGACTAGCGGCCCGCCGGGAGCAGTACTTC
>TRBV7-3|TRBJ2-5|.|.
CASSLQPGGQGETQYF
TGTGCCAGCAGCTTACAACCGGGCGGGCAGGGGGAGACCCAGTACTTC
>TRBV6-5|TRBJ2-7|TRBD2|.
CASSYSPTSGSYEQYF
TGTGCCAGCAGTTACTCTCCTACTAGCGGATCCTACGAGCAGTACTTC
>TRBV15|TRBJ2-6|TRBD1|.
CATRTGLIGANVLTF
TGTGCCACCCGGACAGGGCTCATTGGGGCCAACGTCCTGACTTTC
>TRBV6-5|TRBJ1-2|.|.
CASSSYRDGYTF
TGTGCCAGCAGTTCATACAGGGATGGCTACACCTTC
>TRBV5-4|TRBJ2-7|TRBD2|.
CASSLEAGEVYEQYF
TGTGCCAGCAGCTTGGAAGCGGGAGAGGTCTACGAGCAGTACTTC
>TRBV5-4|TRBJ1-2|.|medium-sized
CASSSVGAYTF
TGTGCCAGCAGCTCCGTGGGGGCTTATACCTTC
>TRBV5-6|TRBJ1-6|.|.
CASSVYRDRAVSPLHF
TGTGCCAGCAGCGTATACAGGGATCGCGCCGTTTCACCCCTCCACTTT
>TRBV2|TRBJ2-7|.|.
CASRFRGLSYEQYF
TGTGCCAGCAGGTTTAGAGGCCTCTCCTACGAGCAGTACTTC
>TRBV15|TRBJ2-7|.|.
CATSREGLVYEQYF
TGTGCCACCAGCAGAGAGGGCCTTGTCTACGAGCAGTACTTC
>TRBV5-8|TRBJ2-7|TRBD2|.
CASSPGLAWSYEQYF
TGTGCCAGCAGCCCCGGACTAGCATGGTCCTACGAGCAGTACTTC
>TRBV3-1/TRBV3-2|TRBJ1-3|TRBD1|.
CASSVQGRGNTIYF
TGTGCCAGCAGCGTACAGGGGAGAGGAAACACCATATATTTT
>TRBV28|TRBJ1-5|TRBD1|.
CASSSDRGQPQHF
TGTGCCAGCAGCTCCGACAGGGGACAGCCCCAGCATTTT
>TRBV7-9|TRBJ2-3|.|.
CASSFWRGPSTDTQYF
TGTGCCAGCAGCTTTTGGCGGGGCCCGAGCACAGATACGCAGTATTTT
>TRBV7-8|TRBJ1-2|.|.
CASSLGGGYGYTF
TGTGCCAGCAGCTTAGGGGGAGGGTATGGCTACACCTTC
>TRBV5-1|TRBJ2-1|TRBD2|.
CASSLQSSGLSYNEQFF
TGCGCCAGCAGCTTGCAGTCTAGCGGGCTGTCCTACAATGAGCAGTTCTTC